These T cell receptor beta chains were read from a single sample in a study of long-term antiretroviral therapy in people with HIV. Method: immunoSEQ multiplex PCR; TCRdb's copy keeps in-frame clones and lacks some. Among around 9,600 clones listed, around 77% were seen once. Sequenced material: unsorted PBMCs, taken 0.4 years before starting antiretroviral therapy. These receptor sequences come from a young man with HIV. CDR3s include the opening cysteine and the closing phenylalanine or tryptophan. D genes are given only for firm matches. Not all rows give a size; the values are once, few, many and, for expanded clones, a class.

d_gene: NA; abundance: NA; v_gene: TRBV30; j_gene: TRBJ1-1; CDR3nt: TGTGCCTGGAGTGTGGGGGGGGTCAACGGAGCTTTCTTT; CDR3aa: CAWSVGGVNGAFF
d_gene: NA; abundance: NA; v_gene: TRBV6-1; j_gene: TRBJ1-1; CDR3nt: TGTGCCAGCCCTTCGGGACGGGGAAACACTGAAGCTTTCTTT; CDR3aa: CASPSGRGNTEAFF
d_gene: TRBD1; abundance: NA; v_gene: TRBV19; j_gene: TRBJ2-5; CDR3nt: TGTGCCAGTAGTCAACACGCAAGAACAGGACAGGGAAGTAGAGAGACCCAGTACTTC; CDR3aa: CASSQHARTGQGSRETQYF
d_gene: NA; abundance: NA; v_gene: TRBV7-6; j_gene: TRBJ1-4; CDR3nt: TGTGCCAGCAGCTTGGGGGAAAACCCGTGGGAAAAACTGTTTTTT; CDR3aa: CASSLGENPWEKLFF
d_gene: TRBD1; abundance: NA; v_gene: TRBV5-6; j_gene: TRBJ1-1; CDR3nt: TGTGCCAGCAGCTTGACAGGGGGCAACACTGAAGCTTTCTTT; CDR3aa: CASSLTGGNTEAFF
d_gene: NA; abundance: few; v_gene: TRBV5-1; j_gene: TRBJ1-6; CDR3nt: TGCGCCAGCAGCTTGTGGGGTGGGGAGGAGTCACCCCTCCACTTT; CDR3aa: CASSLWGGEESPLHF
d_gene: NA; abundance: NA; v_gene: TRBV28; j_gene: TRBJ1-2; CDR3nt: TGTGCCAGCCCTAACCCCATAGACAGAAACTATGGCTACACCTTC; CDR3aa: CASPNPIDRNYGYTF
d_gene: NA; abundance: NA; v_gene: TRBV9; j_gene: TRBJ2-7; CDR3nt: TGTGCCAGCAGCAATACAGGGAGCTCCTACGAGCAGTACTTC; CDR3aa: CASSNTGSSYEQYF
d_gene: TRBD2; abundance: NA; v_gene: TRBV5-4; j_gene: TRBJ2-5; CDR3nt: TGTGCCAGCAGCTTGGGGATTAGGGGACTAGAAGAAGAGACCCAGTACTTC; CDR3aa: CASSLGIRGLEEETQYF
d_gene: TRBD2; abundance: NA; v_gene: TRBV4-2; j_gene: TRBJ2-4; CDR3nt: TGTGCCAGCAGCCAAGATCGAGCGGGGTTAAACATTCAGTACTTC; CDR3aa: CASSQDRAGLNIQYF
d_gene: NA; abundance: NA; v_gene: TRBV4-3; j_gene: TRBJ1-1; CDR3nt: TGCGCCAGCAGCCAAGATTGGGTGAACACTGAAGCTTTCTTT; CDR3aa: CASSQDWVNTEAFF
d_gene: NA; abundance: NA; v_gene: TRBV30; j_gene: TRBJ2-7; CDR3nt: TGTGCCTGGAGTGTCCACCCCGGCTACGAGCAGTACTTC; CDR3aa: CAWSVHPGYEQYF
d_gene: NA; abundance: once; v_gene: TRBV4-1; j_gene: TRBJ2-7; CDR3nt: TGCGCCAGCAGCCATCTCCGGGCTGACGAGCAGTACTTC; CDR3aa: CASSHLRADEQYF
d_gene: NA; abundance: once; v_gene: TRBV5-5; j_gene: TRBJ1-2; CDR3nt: TGTGCCAGCACCCCGACAGGAATAAACTATGGCTACACCTTC; CDR3aa: CASTPTGINYGYTF
d_gene: NA; abundance: NA; v_gene: TRBV4-3; j_gene: TRBJ1-1; CDR3nt: TGCGCCAGCAGCCAAGATCACAGATTCCCCACTGAAGCTTTCTTT; CDR3aa: CASSQDHRFPTEAFF
d_gene: NA; abundance: NA; v_gene: TRBV7-8; j_gene: TRBJ2-7; CDR3nt: TGTGCCAGCAGCCCCCGTCGCTCCGGACGACCCAACGAGCAGTACTTC; CDR3aa: CASSPRRSGRPNEQYF
d_gene: TRBD1; abundance: once; v_gene: TRBV19; j_gene: TRBJ2-5; CDR3nt: TGTGCCAGTAGTATAGCACCGACAGGGGCCGAGACCCAGTACTTC; CDR3aa: CASSIAPTGAETQYF
d_gene: NA; abundance: NA; v_gene: TRBV13; j_gene: TRBJ1-1; CDR3nt: TGTGCCAGCAGCTTCGGACCGACAGCCAACACTGAAGCTTTCTTT; CDR3aa: CASSFGPTANTEAFF
d_gene: NA; abundance: NA; v_gene: TRBV7-9; j_gene: TRBJ2-5; CDR3nt: TGTGCCAGCAGCTTAGGATCCGGTAGGGAGACCCAGTACTTC; CDR3aa: CASSLGSGRETQYF
d_gene: TRBD2; abundance: NA; v_gene: TRBV9; j_gene: TRBJ2-7; CDR3nt: TGTGCCAGCAGCTTACACAGCGGGAGTCGCTACGAGCAGTACTTC; CDR3aa: CASSLHSGSRYEQYF
d_gene: NA; abundance: NA; v_gene: TRBV5-1; j_gene: TRBJ1-2; CDR3nt: TGCGCCAGCAGCCTTTTGGACTTTGGCTACACCTTC; CDR3aa: CASSLLDFGYTF
d_gene: NA; abundance: once; v_gene: TRBV28; j_gene: TRBJ2-2; CDR3nt: TGTGCCAGCAGTCCACCCAGGGGCTCGAACACCGGGGAGCTGTTTTTT; CDR3aa: CASSPPRGSNTGELFF
d_gene: NA; abundance: NA; v_gene: TRBV7-9; j_gene: TRBJ1-1; CDR3nt: TGTGCCAGCAGCTTAGACGGGGACGGAGCTTTCTTT; CDR3aa: CASSLDGDGAFF
d_gene: NA; abundance: NA; v_gene: TRBV6-6; j_gene: TRBJ1-2; CDR3nt: TGTGCCAGCAGTTACGGGGCGGACGGCTACACCTTC; CDR3aa: CASSYGADGYTF
d_gene: NA; abundance: NA; v_gene: TRBV19; j_gene: TRBJ1-1; CDR3nt: TGTGCCAGTAGAAACGGTGGCTCAGCTTTCTTT; CDR3aa: CASRNGGSAFF
d_gene: NA; abundance: NA; v_gene: TRBV2; j_gene: TRBJ1-1; CDR3nt: TGTGCCACCGGCCGGGAGCAAAACACTGAAGCTTTCTTT; CDR3aa: CATGREQNTEAFF
d_gene: NA; abundance: few; v_gene: TRBV5-1; j_gene: TRBJ1-5; CDR3nt: TGCGCCAGCAGCCCGGGGACAACTAATCAGCCCCAGCATTTT; CDR3aa: CASSPGTTNQPQHF
d_gene: NA; abundance: few; v_gene: TRBV20-1; j_gene: TRBJ1-2; CDR3nt: TGCAGTGCTAGACAGGGAGATGGCTACACCTTC; CDR3aa: CSARQGDGYTF
d_gene: NA; abundance: NA; v_gene: TRBV5-8; j_gene: TRBJ1-2; CDR3nt: TGTGCCAGCAGCTTGGGTCGAGCGGACTATGGCTACACCTTC; CDR3aa: CASSLGRADYGYTF
d_gene: NA; abundance: NA; v_gene: TRBV7-9; j_gene: TRBJ1-2; CDR3nt: TGTGCCAGCACCCCCCGGGTGGGGCGGAATGGCTACACCTTC; CDR3aa: CASTPRVGRNGYTF
d_gene: NA; abundance: NA; v_gene: TRBV4-3; j_gene: TRBJ1-2; CDR3nt: TGCGCCAGCAGCCAAACATCCGTGGCTGGCTACACCTTC; CDR3aa: CASSQTSVAGYTF
d_gene: NA; abundance: NA; v_gene: TRBV2; j_gene: TRBJ1-4; CDR3nt: TGTGCCAGCAGTGAGGCGACTGAAAAACTGTTTTTT; CDR3aa: CASSEATEKLFF
d_gene: NA; abundance: NA; v_gene: TRBV20-1; j_gene: TRBJ2-1; CDR3nt: TGCAGTGCTATCAGGGGTGAGCAGTTCTTC; CDR3aa: CSAIRGEQFF
d_gene: TRBD1; abundance: NA; v_gene: TRBV6-5; j_gene: TRBJ1-4; CDR3nt: TGTGCCAGCAGTTACTCCGGGACAGGGTATGAAAAACTGTTTTTT; CDR3aa: CASSYSGTGYEKLFF
d_gene: TRBD2; abundance: NA; v_gene: TRBV6-6; j_gene: TRBJ2-7; CDR3nt: TGTGCCAGCAGTTACTGGGAGGGTGGGAGCTCCTATGAGCAGTACTTC; CDR3aa: CASSYWEGGSSYEQYF
d_gene: NA; abundance: NA; v_gene: TRBV13; j_gene: TRBJ1-1; CDR3nt: TGTGCCAGCAGCACCAGGACGGCCCTGAACACTGAAGCTTTCTTT; CDR3aa: CASSTRTALNTEAFF
d_gene: NA; abundance: once; v_gene: TRBV6-5; j_gene: TRBJ2-7; CDR3nt: TGTGCCAGCAGTTACGAGGGGGGGGGAAGCTCCTACGAGCAGTACTTC; CDR3aa: CASSYEGGGSSYEQYF
d_gene: NA; abundance: NA; v_gene: TRBV5-4; j_gene: TRBJ1-5; CDR3nt: TGTGCAGCAGCTTGCCCCGCGGACAGAACTAGCAATCAGCCCCAGCATTTT; CDR3aa: CAAACPADRTSNQPQHF
d_gene: NA; abundance: NA; v_gene: TRBV29-1; j_gene: TRBJ2-7; CDR3nt: TGCAGCGTTGAAGATCCGAGCAGATACGAGCAGTACTTC; CDR3aa: CSVEDPSRYEQYF
d_gene: NA; abundance: NA; v_gene: TRBV12-5; j_gene: TRBJ2-2; CDR3nt: TGTGCTAGTGGTTTGGATTCGACGGCCTGGGGCGGGGAGCTGTTTTTT; CDR3aa: CASGLDSTAWGGELFF
d_gene: NA; abundance: NA; v_gene: TRBV7-2; j_gene: TRBJ1-1; CDR3nt: TGTGCCAGCAGCCCGCAGGTTGGCTTTGAAGCTTTCTTT; CDR3aa: CASSPQVGFEAFF
d_gene: TRBD2; abundance: NA; v_gene: TRBV27; j_gene: TRBJ2-1; CDR3nt: TGTGCCAGCAGCACTAGCGGGGGTCTTTCTTACAATGAGCAGTTCTTC; CDR3aa: CASSTSGGLSYNEQFF
d_gene: NA; abundance: few; v_gene: TRBV7-9; j_gene: TRBJ2-7; CDR3nt: TGTGCCAGCAGCTTAGTGTTGGGCTACGAGCAGTACTTC; CDR3aa: CASSLVLGYEQYF
d_gene: TRBD1; abundance: NA; v_gene: TRBV5-1; j_gene: TRBJ1-1; CDR3nt: TGCGCCAGCACCCCTTTTGGACAGGGCACTGAAGCTTTCTTT; CDR3aa: CASTPFGQGTEAFF
d_gene: TRBD1; abundance: NA; v_gene: TRBV28; j_gene: TRBJ1-4; CDR3nt: TGTGCCAGCAGCCACCAGGGGGGGGAAAAACTGTTTTTT; CDR3aa: CASSHQGGEKLFF
d_gene: NA; abundance: NA; v_gene: TRBV25-1; j_gene: TRBJ1-5; CDR3nt: TGTGCCAGCAGAAAGGTCGGCAGCCATAGCAATCAGCCCCAGCATTTT; CDR3aa: CASRKVGSHSNQPQHF
d_gene: NA; abundance: NA; v_gene: TRBV5-8; j_gene: TRBJ1-4; CDR3nt: TGTGCCAGCAGCTCTCCGGGACCCCTTCATGAAAAACTGTTTTTT; CDR3aa: CASSSPGPLHEKLFF
d_gene: NA; abundance: NA; v_gene: TRBV6-5; j_gene: TRBJ2-7; CDR3nt: TGTGCCAGCAGTGAGGACTACCGATTGTACGAGCAGTACTTC; CDR3aa: CASSEDYRLYEQYF